The clone carrying this T cell receptor (beta chain) was seen only once. These data come from a study of T cells in localized non-small cell lung cancer. CDR1 is DFQATT and CDR2 is SNEGSKA in the germline V gene (reference sequence). There are 11 residues in the CDR3. V was pared by 5 bases and J by 4 bases, with 7 bases between. Generated by immunoSEQ multiplex PCR, the TCRdb table keeps only in-frame clones and is missing some. In the table there are about 59,000 clones, approximately 93% of which are singletons. The TCR comes from a man between 40 and 70 years old with stage I lung adenocarcinoma. The V call is TRBV20-1, the J call TRBJ2-3; D is uncertain. Sequences were derived from peripheral blood, sampled before any cancer treatment. The CDR3 sequence is CSAGRADTQYF. CDR3 in DNA: TGCAGTGCTGGCCGGGCAGATACGCAGTATTTT.